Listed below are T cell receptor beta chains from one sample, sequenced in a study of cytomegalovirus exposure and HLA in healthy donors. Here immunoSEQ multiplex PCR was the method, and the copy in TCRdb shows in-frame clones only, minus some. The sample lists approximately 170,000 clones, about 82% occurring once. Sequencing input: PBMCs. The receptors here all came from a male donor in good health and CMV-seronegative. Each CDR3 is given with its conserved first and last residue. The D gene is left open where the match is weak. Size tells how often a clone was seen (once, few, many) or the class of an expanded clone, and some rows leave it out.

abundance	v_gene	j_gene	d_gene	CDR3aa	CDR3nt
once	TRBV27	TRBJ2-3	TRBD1	CASSSLTGTGFTDTQYF	TGTGCCAGCAGTTCCCTTACCGGGACAGGATTCACAGATACGCAGTATTTT
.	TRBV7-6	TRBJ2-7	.	CASSIGDTYEQYF	TGTGCCAGCAGCATAGGGGACACCTACGAGCAGTACTTC
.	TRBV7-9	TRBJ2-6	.	CASSLVRGAASGANVLTF	TGTGCCAGCAGCTTAGTACGTGGAGCCGCCTCTGGGGCCAACGTCCTGACTTTC
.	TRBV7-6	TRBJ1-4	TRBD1	CASSPSLTGPNEKLFF	TGTGCCAGCAGCCCCTCCTTGACAGGGCCTAATGAAAAACTGTTTTTT
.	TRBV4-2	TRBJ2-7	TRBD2	CASSRTGTSGKHEQYF	TGTGCCAGCAGCCGAACCGGGACTAGCGGTAAACACGAGCAGTACTTC
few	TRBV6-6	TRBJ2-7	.	CASSFGTSSEQYF	TGTGCCAGCAGCTTCGGGACATCTAGCGAGCAGTACTTC
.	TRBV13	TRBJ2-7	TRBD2	CASSRAGGSGPYEQYF	TGTGCCAGCAGCCGGGCGGGGGGTAGCGGGCCCTACGAGCAGTACTTC
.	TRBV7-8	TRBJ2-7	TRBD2	CASSLSRASGKWEQYF	TGTGCCAGCAGCTTATCGAGGGCTAGCGGGAAGTGGGAGCAGTACTTC
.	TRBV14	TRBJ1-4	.	CASSLKAGGYEKLFF	TGTGCCAGCAGTCTGAAAGCGGGCGGTTATGAAAAACTGTTTTTT
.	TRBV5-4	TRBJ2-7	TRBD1	CASSRDRTSEQYF	TGTGCCAGCAGCCGGGACAGAACTAGCGAGCAGTACTTC
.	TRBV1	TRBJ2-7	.	CTRLGPETSGTYEQYF	TGCACCAGACTAGGACCCGAGACTAGCGGGACTTACGAGCAGTACTTC
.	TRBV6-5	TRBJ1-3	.	CASSITDSTGNTIYF	TGTGCCAGCAGTATAACCGACAGTACTGGAAACACCATATATTTT
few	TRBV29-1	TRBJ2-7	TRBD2	CSGRGLAGLDEQYF	TGCAGCGGTCGGGGACTAGCGGGACTCGACGAGCAGTACTTC
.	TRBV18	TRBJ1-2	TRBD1	CASSPPDRAINYGYTF	TGTGCCAGCTCACCTCCGGACAGGGCAATAAACTATGGCTACACCTTC
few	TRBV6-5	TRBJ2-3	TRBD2	CASRMGGYTDTQYF	TGTGCCAGCAGAATGGGGGGGTACACAGATACGCAGTATTTT
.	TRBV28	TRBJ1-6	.	CASRLLQGSGNSPLHF	TGTGCCAGCAGGCTATTACAGGGATCGGGTAATTCACCCCTCCACTTT
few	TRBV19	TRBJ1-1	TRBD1	CASSMGPGGTEAFF	TGTGCCAGTAGTATGGGTCCAGGGGGCACTGAAGCTTTCTTT
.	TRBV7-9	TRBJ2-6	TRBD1	CASSLGQAGANVLTF	TGTGCCAGCAGCCTCGGACAGGCTGGGGCCAACGTCCTGACTTTC
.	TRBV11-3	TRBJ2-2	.	CASSLDTGPGELFF	TGTGCCAGCAGCTTAGATACAGGGCCCGGGGAGCTGTTTTTT
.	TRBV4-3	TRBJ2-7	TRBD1	CASSQSQGASYEQYF	TGCGCCAGCAGCCAATCCCAGGGGGCATCCTACGAGCAGTACTTC
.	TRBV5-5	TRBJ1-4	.	CASSLGQTNEKLFF	TGTGCCAGCAGCTTGGGTCAGACTAATGAAAAACTGTTTTTT
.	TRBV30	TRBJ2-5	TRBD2	CAWSPLAGGRETQYF	TGTGCCTGGAGCCCACTAGCGGGGGGAAGAGAGACCCAGTACTTC
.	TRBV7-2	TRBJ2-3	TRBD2	CASSYGTSGGTDTQYF	TGTGCCAGCAGCTATGGGACTAGCGGGGGGACAGATACGCAGTATTTT
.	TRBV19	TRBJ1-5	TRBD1	CASRNWDRAQDQPQHF	TGTGCGAGCAGAAACTGGGACAGGGCGCAAGATCAGCCCCAGCATTTT
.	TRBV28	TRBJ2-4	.	CASSLGSVRIAKNIQYF	TGTGCCAGCAGTTTAGGATCGGTCAGGATAGCCAAAAACATTCAGTACTTC
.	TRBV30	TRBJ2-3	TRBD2	CACGGGTPSTDTQYF	TGTGCCTGCGGCGGGGGAACCCCTAGCACAGATACGCAGTATTTT
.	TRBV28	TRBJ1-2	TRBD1	CATQGARSNYGYTF	TGTGCCACCCAGGGGGCGCGGTCGAACTATGGCTACACCTTC
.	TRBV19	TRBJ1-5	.	CASNGQAGPDQPQHF	TGTGCCAGTAATGGTCAGGCAGGGCCCGATCAGCCCCAGCATTTT
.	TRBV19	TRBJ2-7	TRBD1	CASSLQGNSGEQYF	TGTGCCAGTAGTTTACAGGGGAATTCAGGCGAGCAGTACTTC
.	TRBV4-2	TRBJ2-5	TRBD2	CASSQTTSGRGQKAQYF	TGTGCCAGCAGCCAGACCACTAGCGGGAGGGGACAAAAGGCCCAGTACTTC
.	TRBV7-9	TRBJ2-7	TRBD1	CASSPSPGGYEQYF	TGTGCCAGCAGCCCCTCCCCAGGGGGCTACGAGCAGTACTTC
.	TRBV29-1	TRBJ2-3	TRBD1	CSVVADRGVAQDTQYF	TGCAGCGTTGTGGCTGACAGGGGAGTTGCACAGGATACGCAGTATTTT